Below, one T cell receptor (beta chain) is given with its context. Its antigen is still unknown. By way of CD45RO/CCR7/CD25/CD127/CD95/CD27, the CD4+ regulatory, stem cell-like memory, central memory and naive cells were sorted. This sample is drawn from a study of beta chain features in type 1 diabetes. Overall study findings and caveats: Sequencing from cDNA could over-represent high-TCR-expressing cells.

The V and J ends lost 2 bases and 3 bases respectively, with 13 bases between them. From germline, CDR1 is SGHTA and CDR2 FQGNSA. The CDR3 sequence is 15 residues long. Expressed TCRB transcripts were sequenced because the entire RNA isolate underwent reverse transcription. Libraries were prepared by immunoSEQ multiplex PCR; TCRdb keeps only in-frame clonotypes and omits some of them. The sample records under 450,000 clones, about 15% being singletons. The V gene is TRBV7-2, the J gene TRBJ1-1, with D tentatively TRBD1 (5 bases). Sequencing was performed on naive CD4+ T cells from blood. The TCR sequence derives from a woman aged 18 to 35 in good health. The CDR3 DNA sequence: TGTGCCAGCAGCTTAACGCGGGGAGGGGACACTGAAGCTTTCTTT. Translation: CASSLTRGGDTEAFF.